The 22 T cell receptor beta chains presented below share a single source sample, sequenced in a study of beta chain features in type 1 diabetes. Study conclusions and caveats: Significant though moderate, a shortening of TCRB CDR3s appeared in all four CD4+ subsets of Type 1 diabetes patients.

The antigens of these receptors remain unknown. Expressed TCRB transcripts were sequenced, since all the RNA that had been isolated was reverse transcribed. The protocol was immunoSEQ multiplex PCR, while the TCRdb copy is restricted to in-frame clones and leaves out a portion. This repertoire shows a few hundred thousand clones, 14% found once; its top ten account for 0.015% to 0.02%. Source material: naive CD4+ T cells from blood. The receptors stem from a young man with type 1 diabetes.

This rearrangement joins TRBV28 to TRBJ1-5; 8 bases line up with TRBD1. With 4 bases clipped from V and 1 base from J, the junction kept 6 bases outside the gene matches. Per germline, CDR1 MDHEN and CDR2 SYDVKM. The CDR3 spans 16 residues. The DNA of the CDR3 is TGTGCCAGCAGTTCTTACAGGGGGGCCAGCAATCAGCCCCAGCATTTT. Amino acids: CASSSYRGASNQPQHF.

The sample holds a few counts of this clone. One junction end disagrees with the germline gene, perhaps due to a read error. The chain employs TRBV2 and TRBJ2-1; a weak D match, TRBD2 (7 bases). Per germline, CDR1 SNHLY and CDR2 FYNNEI. The CDR3 covers 12 residues. The CDR3 loop reads CASRRGGDEQLF. The CDR3 DNA reads as TGTGCCAGCAGGCGAGGGGGGGATGAGCAGCTCTTC.

For this clone: A read error may produce the germline difference seen at one junction end. The chain employs TRBV5-1 and TRBJ2-1; D may be TRBD2 (5 bases). This CDR3 has 16 amino acids. The germline gives CDR1 SGHRS, CDR2 YFSETQ. DNA of the CDR3: TGCACCAGCAGCCCCACTAGTTTAAGCTCCTACAATGAGCAGTTCTTC. Translated, it gives CTSSPTSLSSYNEQFF.

Written as DNA, the CDR3 is TGTGCCAGCAGCTTGGGCTCTAGCGGGGGGACCGGGGAGCTGTTTTTT. Translated: CASSLGSSGGTGELFF. The V gene is TRBV5-4, the J gene TRBJ2-2, with 11 nucleotides matching TRBD2. V was pared by 0 bases and J by 5 bases, with 3 bases of the junction left unmatched. CDR3 length: 16 amino acids. Germline lookup yields CDR1 SGHNT and CDR2 YYREEE (reference sequence). Based on the CDR3 plus reference TRBV5-4 and TRBJ2-2, the full variable domain is ETGVTQSPTHLIKTRGQQVTLRCSSQSGHNTVSWYQQALGQGPQFIFQYYREEENGRGNFPPRFSGLQFPNYSSELNVNALELDDSALYLCASSLGSSGGTGELFFGEGSRLTVL.

J is TRBJ2-1 and V is TRBV5-4; 7 nucleotides match TRBD1. Germline values: CDR1 SGHNT, CDR2 YYREEE (reference sequence). This CDR3 spans 16 amino acids. Trimming removed 3 bases from V and 1 base from J; junction bases left unmatched: 7. The CDR3 coding sequence is TGTGCCAGCAGCTCAGGGGGTGAAGGATCCTACAATGAGCAGTTCTTC. This encodes CASSSGGEGSYNEQFF. Looking up the rest from reference TRBV5-4 and TRBJ2-1 gives the full variable domain: ETGVTQSPTHLIKTRGQQVTLRCSSQSGHNTVSWYQQALGQGPQFIFQYYREEENGRGNFPPRFSGLQFPNYSSELNVNALELDDSALYLCASSSGGEGSYNEQFFGPGTRLTVL.

V usage is TRBV29-1 and J usage is TRBJ2-5, with TRBD1 matching 7 bases. The DNA end is more similar to TRBJ2-7, so the J call may be wrong. The CDR3 has 13 residues. Germline values: CDR1 SQVTM, CDR2 ANQGSEA. The CDR3 coding sequence is TGCAGCGTTAGGACAGGTGGGGCCTACGAGCAGTACTTC. Protein sequence: CSVRTGGAYEQYF.

The V and J genes are TRBV5-1 and TRBJ1-1; TRBD1 is a possible D gene (5 bases). The CDR3 consists of 13 residues. The germline V gene has CDR1 SGHRS and CDR2 YFSETQ. With 4 bases removed from V and 2 bases from J, the gap between germline ends came to 9 bases. CDR3 sequence: CASSIDRNTEAFF. CDR3 bases: TGCGCCAGCAGCATTGACAGAAACACTGAAGCTTTCTTT. The entire variable domain, with the rest obtained from reference TRBV5-1 and TRBJ1-1, is as follows: KAGVTQTPRYLIKTRGQQVTLSCSPISGHRSVSWYQQTPGQGLQFLFEYFSETQRNKGNFPGRFSGRQFSNSRSEMNVSTLELGDSALYLCASSIDRNTEAFFGQGTRLTVV.

This rearrangement joins TRBV7-2 to TRBJ2-1; possible D gene TRBD1, 6 bases. Trimming left V 1 base short and J 0 bases short, with 13 bases between. CDR1 is SGHTA and CDR2 is FQGNSA in the germline V gene. This CDR3 has 17 residues. CDR3 in DNA: TGTGCCAGCAGCTTAGTAGGGGGAGCCGTCTCCTACAATGAGCAGTTCTTC. As protein: CASSLVGGAVSYNEQFF.

The chain joins TRBV14 to TRBJ2-2; TRBD2 aligns across 10 bases. CDR1 SGHDN and CDR2 FVKESK come from the germline V gene. This CDR3 spans 17 amino acids. The trim removed 6 bases at V and 5 bases at J, leaving 12 bases unmatched. CDR3 sequence: CASSQQPGLAITGELFF. The CDR3 DNA follows: TGTGCCAGCAGTCAACAGCCGGGACTAGCGATAACCGGGGAGCTGTTTTTT.

The chain couples TRBV7-8 to TRBJ2-2; 7 bases fit TRBD1. Germline V gives CDR1 SGHVS, CDR2 FQNEAQ. The CDR3 is 15 residues long. Unmatched junction bases numbered 5, after V lost 2 bases and J lost 5 bases. The CDR3 bases are TGTGCCAGCAGCTTATGGGGGACAGAGACCGGGGAGCTGTTTTTT. It specifies CASSLWGTETGELFF.

The chain is built from TRBV9 and TRBJ2-3; TRBD2 is a possible D gene (5 bases). Germline CDR1 is SGDLS and CDR2 is YYNGEE. The V end lost 4 bases, the J end lost 8 bases, and 14 bases lay between the germline ends. There are 13 residues in the CDR3. In nucleotides, the CDR3 is TGTGCCAGCAGCCTCCAAGGAGAGGGTACGCAGTATTTT. As protein: CASSLQGEGTQYF.

This clone has more than one count but fewer than ten. The CDR3 nucleotides read TGCGCCAGCAGCCAACTAGGGACAGGGGTTAATTCACCCCTCCACTTT. Protein sequence: CASSQLGTGVNSPLHF. The V gene is TRBV4-3, the J gene TRBJ1-6; 10 bases fit TRBD1. Trimming removed 2 bases from V and 6 bases from J; junction bases left unmatched: 4. Germline V gives CDR1 LGHNA, CDR2 YSLEER. This CDR3 has 16 residues.

V usage is TRBV27 and J usage is TRBJ2-5, with 13 bases identical to TRBD2. V lost 5 bases to trimming and J lost 2 bases; unmatched junction nucleotides: 5. This CDR3 contains 16 residues. CDR1 MNHEY and CDR2 SMNVEV come from the germline V gene (reference sequence). The CDR3 spells CASSPRLAGGQETQYF. The CDR3 DNA reads TGTGCCAGCAGTCCGAGACTAGCGGGAGGACAAGAGACCCAGTACTTC.

The chain carries TRBV6-4 and TRBJ1-1; the D is unclear. CDR1 is MRHNA, CDR2 SNTAGT, per germline. The CDR3 has 13 amino acids. The V and J ends lost 2 bases and 5 bases respectively, with 9 bases between them. The CDR3 bases are TGTGCCAGCAGTGACGAAGAGGGTACTGAAGCTTTCTTT. Residues: CASSDEEGTEAFF.

The sample holds a few counts of this clone. The V and J genes are TRBV28 and TRBJ2-7, with 10 bases that match TRBD2. Germline trimming cut 6 bases from V and 3 bases from J; bases unmatched to any gene: 8. The V gene's germline CDR1 is MDHEN and CDR2 SYDVKM. The CDR3 runs to 15 residues. Here the CDR3 DNA reads TGTGCCAGCAGCCCCGGGACTAGCGAATTCTACGAGCAGTACTTC. This codes for CASSPGTSEFYEQYF.

This chain joins TRBV4-2 and TRBJ2-5, with D possibly being TRBD2 (6 bases). Trimming took 0 bases from V and 5 from J, leaving 19 bases between them. This CDR3 spans 17 amino acids. Germline V CDR1 and CDR2: LGHNA, YNFKEQ. This chain's CDR3 is CASSQERAGGTQETQYF. DNA for the CDR3: TGTGCCAGCAGCCAAGAGCGAGCGGGCGGCACTCAGGAGACCCAGTACTTC.

V usage is TRBV19 and J usage is TRBJ2-3; 8 bases line up with TRBD1. The CDR3 has 12 residues. V shed 10 bases, J shed 5 bases, and the junction held 5 bases outside the gene matches. CDR1 and CDR2 from the germline V gene are LNHDA and SQIVND (reference sequence). The DNA of the CDR3 is TGTGCCACTCGACAGGGGATAGATACGCAGTATTTT. Translated, it gives CATRQGIDTQYF.

This clone was counted a few times. The rearrangement uses TRBV7-2 and TRBJ2-3, with TRBD2 matching 9 bases. J was trimmed by 2 bases and V by 1 base; bases with no gene match: 4. This CDR3 is built from 16 residues. Germline lookup yields CDR1 SGHTA and CDR2 FQGNSA. CDR3 DNA sequence: TGTGCCAGCAGCTTAGGAGCGGGAGGCCTCACAGATACGCAGTATTTT. Translation: CASSLGAGGLTDTQYF.

The chain recombines TRBV5-1 with TRBJ2-3, with 13 bases that match TRBD2. Losses at the gene ends were 4 bases for V and 2 bases for J; bases not matched to a gene: 4. CDR3 length: 16 residues. The germline V gene encodes CDR1 SGHRS and CDR2 YFSETQ. The CDR3: CASSTTSGRDTDTQYF. CDR3 DNA: TGCGCCAGCAGCACCACTAGCGGGAGGGACACAGATACGCAGTATTTT.

This clone turned up a few times. V and J are TRBV11-2 and TRBJ1-1; no reliable D call. Germline V lookup: CDR1 SGHAT, CDR2 FQNNGV. The length of the CDR3 is 12 residues. V was clipped by 5 bases and J by 2 bases, with 6 bases between them. The CDR3 nucleotides read TGTGCCAGCAGCAGAGAAAACACTGAAGCTTTCTTT. Residues: CASSRENTEAFF.

The V and J genes are TRBV2 and TRBJ2-6; TRBD1 aligns across 7 bases. V lost 1 base, J lost 0 bases, and 6 bases stayed unmatched. Germline CDR1 reads SNHLY; CDR2 reads FYNNEI. This CDR3 is built from 18 residues. As DNA, the CDR3 is TGTGCCAGCAGTGAAGATCAGGGGGTTCACTCTGGGGCCAACGTCCTGACTTTC. This sequence encodes CASSEDQGVHSGANVLTF.

This clone was picked up a small number of times. The chain combines TRBV4-2 with TRBJ2-1; 7 bases map to TRBD2. In germline, CDR1 is LGHNA, CDR2 YNFKEQ. The CDR3 spans 15 residues. Trimming removed 5 bases from V and 4 bases from J; junction bases left unmatched: 8. The CDR3 reads CASSDGGSVYNEQFF. The CDR3 nucleotides read TGTGCCAGCAGCGACGGCGGGAGCGTTTACAATGAGCAGTTCTTC.